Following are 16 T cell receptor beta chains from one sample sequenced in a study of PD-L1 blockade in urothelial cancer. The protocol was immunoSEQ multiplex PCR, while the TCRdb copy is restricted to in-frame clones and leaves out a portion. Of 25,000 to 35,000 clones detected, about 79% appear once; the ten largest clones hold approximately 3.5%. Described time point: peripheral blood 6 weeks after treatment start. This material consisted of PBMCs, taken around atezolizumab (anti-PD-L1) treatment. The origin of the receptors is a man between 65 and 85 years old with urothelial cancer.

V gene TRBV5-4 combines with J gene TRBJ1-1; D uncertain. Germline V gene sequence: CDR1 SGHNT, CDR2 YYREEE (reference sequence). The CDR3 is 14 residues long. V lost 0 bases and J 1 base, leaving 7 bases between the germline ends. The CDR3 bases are TGTGCCAGCAGCTTGGCCAACTCGAACACTGAAGCTTTCTTT. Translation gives CASSLANSNTEAFF.

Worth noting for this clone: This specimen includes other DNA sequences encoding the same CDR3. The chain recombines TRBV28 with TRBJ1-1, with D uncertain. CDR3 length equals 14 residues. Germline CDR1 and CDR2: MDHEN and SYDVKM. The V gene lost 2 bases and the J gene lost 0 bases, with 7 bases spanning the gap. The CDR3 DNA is TGTGCCAGCAGTTTAGGGCAGATGAACACTGAAGCTTTCTTT. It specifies CASSLGQMNTEAFF.

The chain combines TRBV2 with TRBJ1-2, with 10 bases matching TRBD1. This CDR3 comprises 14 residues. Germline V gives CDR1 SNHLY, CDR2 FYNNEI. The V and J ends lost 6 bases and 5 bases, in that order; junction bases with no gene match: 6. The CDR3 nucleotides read TGTGCCAGCAGCCAAACGGGACAGGGGTATGGCTACACCTTC. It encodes CASSQTGQGYGYTF.

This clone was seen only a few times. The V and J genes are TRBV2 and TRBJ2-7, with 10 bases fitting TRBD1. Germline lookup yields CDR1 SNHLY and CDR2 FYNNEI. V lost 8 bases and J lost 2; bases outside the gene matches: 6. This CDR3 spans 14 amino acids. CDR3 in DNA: TGTGCCAGCTTGCGGGACAGGGGTCCCTACGAGCAGTACTTC. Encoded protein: CASLRDRGPYEQYF.

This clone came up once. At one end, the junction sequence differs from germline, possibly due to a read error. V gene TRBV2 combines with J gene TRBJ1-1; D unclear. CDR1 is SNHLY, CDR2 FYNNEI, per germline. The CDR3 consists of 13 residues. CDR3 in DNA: TGTGCCAGCAGTGAATTAAGGGAGGAACTAGTTCAATTT. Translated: CASSELREELVQF.

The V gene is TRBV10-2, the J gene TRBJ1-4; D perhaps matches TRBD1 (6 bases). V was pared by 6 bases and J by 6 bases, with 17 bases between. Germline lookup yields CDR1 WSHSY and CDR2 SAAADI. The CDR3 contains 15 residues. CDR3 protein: CASRAGGGEHEKLFF. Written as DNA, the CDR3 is TGCGCCAGCAGGGCCGGGGGGGGCGAACATGAAAAACTGTTTTTT.

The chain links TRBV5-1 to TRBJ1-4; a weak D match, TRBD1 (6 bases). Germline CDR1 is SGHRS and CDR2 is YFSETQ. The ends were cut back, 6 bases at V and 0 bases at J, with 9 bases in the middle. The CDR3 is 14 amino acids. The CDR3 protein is CASNPGATNEKLFF. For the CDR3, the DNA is TGCGCCAGCAACCCAGGGGCAACTAATGAAAAACTGTTTTTT.

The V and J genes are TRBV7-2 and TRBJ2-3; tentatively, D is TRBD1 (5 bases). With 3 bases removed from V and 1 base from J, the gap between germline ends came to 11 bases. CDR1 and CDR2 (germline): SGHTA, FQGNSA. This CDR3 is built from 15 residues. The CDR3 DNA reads TGTGCCAGCAGCTTGGGTGGGGCCGGCACAGATACGCAGTATTTT. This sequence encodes CASSLGGAGTDTQYF.

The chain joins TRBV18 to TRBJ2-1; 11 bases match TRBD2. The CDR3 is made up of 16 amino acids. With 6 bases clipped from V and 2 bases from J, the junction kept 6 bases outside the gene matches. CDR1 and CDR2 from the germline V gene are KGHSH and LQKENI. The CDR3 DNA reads TGTGCCAGCTCGGGGAAACTAGCGGGAGCCTACAATGAGCAGTTCTTC. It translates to CASSGKLAGAYNEQFF. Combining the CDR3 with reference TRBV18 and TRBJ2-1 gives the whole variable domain NAGVMQNPRHLVRRRGQEARLRCSPMKGHSHVYWYRQLPEEGLKFMVYLQKENIIDESGMPKERFSAEFPKEGPSILRIQQVVRGDSAAYFCASSGKLAGAYNEQFFGPGTRLTVL.

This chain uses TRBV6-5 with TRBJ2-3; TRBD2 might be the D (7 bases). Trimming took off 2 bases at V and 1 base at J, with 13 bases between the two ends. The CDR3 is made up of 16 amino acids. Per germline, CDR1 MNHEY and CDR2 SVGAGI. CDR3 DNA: TGTGCCAGCAGTTACGGGGCGGGGGCTGGCACAGATACGCAGTATTTT. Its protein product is CASSYGAGAGTDTQYF.

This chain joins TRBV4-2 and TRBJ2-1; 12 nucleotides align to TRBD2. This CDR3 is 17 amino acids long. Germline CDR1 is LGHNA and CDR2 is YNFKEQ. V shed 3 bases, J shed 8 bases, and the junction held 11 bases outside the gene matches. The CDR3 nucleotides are TGTGCCAGCAGCCAGGCCCGACTAGCGGGAGTCATCGATGAGCAGTTCTTC. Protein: CASSQARLAGVIDEQFF.

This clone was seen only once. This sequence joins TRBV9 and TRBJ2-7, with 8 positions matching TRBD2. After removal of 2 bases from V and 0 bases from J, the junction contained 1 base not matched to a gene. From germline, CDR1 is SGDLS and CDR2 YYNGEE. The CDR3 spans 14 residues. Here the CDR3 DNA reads TGTGCCAGCAGCGTTAGCGGGGTCTCCTACGAGCAGTACTTC. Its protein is CASSVSGVSYEQYF.

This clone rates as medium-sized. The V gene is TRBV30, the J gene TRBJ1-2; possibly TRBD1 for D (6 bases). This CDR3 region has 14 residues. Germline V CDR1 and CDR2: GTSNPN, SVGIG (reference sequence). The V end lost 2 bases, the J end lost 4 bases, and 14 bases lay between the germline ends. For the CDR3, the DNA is TGTGCCTGGAGTAAACGACAGGTATCCTATGGCTACACCTTC. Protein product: CAWSKRQVSYGYTF.

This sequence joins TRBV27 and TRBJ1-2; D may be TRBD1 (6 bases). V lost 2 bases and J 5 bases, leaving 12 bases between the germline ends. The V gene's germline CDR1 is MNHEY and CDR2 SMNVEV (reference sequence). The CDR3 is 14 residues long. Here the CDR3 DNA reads TGTGCCAGCAGTTTACGGGGGGCGGATTATGGCTACACCTTC. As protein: CASSLRGADYGYTF.

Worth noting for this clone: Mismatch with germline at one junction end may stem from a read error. The CDR3, as DNA: TGTGCTAGCAGCCAAGGGACAGGGGGAGAGACCCAGTACTTC. Translation: CASSQGTGGETQYF. The J gene is TRBJ2-5, the V gene TRBV7-7; 11 positions agree with TRBD1. CDR3 size: 14 residues. Germline V gene sequence: CDR1 SSHAT, CDR2 FNYEAQ (reference sequence). The full variable domain, with the rest looked up from reference TRBV7-7 and TRBJ2-5, is GAGVSQSPRYKVTKRGQDVTLRCDPISSHATLYWYQQALGQGPEFLTYFNYEAQPDKSGLPSDRFSAERPEGSISTLTIQRTEQRDSAMYRCASSQGTGGETQYFGPGTRLLVL.

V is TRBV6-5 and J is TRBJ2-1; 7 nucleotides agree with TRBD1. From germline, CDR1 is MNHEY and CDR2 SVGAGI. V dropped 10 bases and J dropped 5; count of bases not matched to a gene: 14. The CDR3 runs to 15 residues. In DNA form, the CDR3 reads TGTGCCACCAGGGGGTCGGGGTCCTGGGACAATGAGCAGTTCTTC. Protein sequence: CATRGSGSWDNEQFF.